The 8 T cell receptor beta chains presented below share a single source sample, sequenced in a study of T cells expressing NK-cell markers. TCRdb reprocessed the 5' RACE reads and keeps a single row for each CDR3 protein, giving no DNA. This repertoire includes about 160,000 distinct CDR3 sequences. The specimen sequenced was blood T cells: a sorted CD56 or NKG2C T cell subset, CD4+ or CD8+ T cells, or bulk PBMC T cells (not recorded which). These receptors all stem from a woman between 18 and 69 years old in good health.

This chain connects TRBV20-1 to TRBJ1-2. The germline gives CDR1 DFQATT, CDR2 SNEGSKA (reference sequence). The CDR3 loop spans 12 amino acids. The CDR3 region is CSAWTVNYGYTF.

The chain combines TRBV5-1 with TRBJ2-3. Germline V gene data show CDR1 as SGHRS and CDR2 as YFSETQ. This CDR3 comprises 13 residues. CDR3 region: CASSDLGTDTQYF.

The V gene is TRBV24-1, the J gene TRBJ2-5; the TCRdb call, TRBD1, lacks DNA for checking. The CDR3 consists of 14 residues. Germline-derived CDR1 and CDR2 are KGHDR and SFDVKD. The CDR3 loop is CATVGRDSEETQYF.

The chain has TRBV29-1 and TRBJ2-5; no DNA is available, so the TRBD1 call from TCRdb remains unchecked. CDR1 and CDR2 from the germline V gene are SQVTM and ANQGSEA. The CDR3 spans 12 residues. CDR3 residues: CSAGDRGKTQYF.

This chain links TRBV5-6 with TRBJ2-5. Per the germline V gene, CDR1 is SGHDT and CDR2 is YYEEEE. The CDR3 has 15 amino acids. The CDR3 protein is CASSPFGYRQETQYF. Based on the CDR3 plus reference TRBV5-6 and TRBJ2-5, the full variable domain is DAGVTQSPTHLIKTRGQQVTLRCSPKSGHDTVSWYQQALGQGPQFIFQYYEEEERQRGNFPDRFSGHQFPNYSSELNVNALLLGDSALYLCASSPFGYRQETQYFGPGTRLLVL.

The V call is TRBV7-3, the J call TRBJ2-2; TCRdb calls TRBD2, which cannot be checked without DNA. CDR1 is SGHTA, CDR2 FQGTGA, per germline. CDR3 size: 16 residues. The CDR3 sequence is CASSLGAEGGTGELFF.

The chain combines TRBV20-1 with TRBJ1-1; checking the TCRdb D call of TRBD1 is not possible without DNA. The CDR3 loop spans 16 amino acids. The germline CDR1 and CDR2 sequences are DFQATT and SNEGSKA (reference sequence). This chain's CDR3 is CSAIPAGRHSDTEAFF.

J is TRBJ2-7 and V is TRBV5-1; without DNA, the TCRdb call of TRBD1 cannot be checked. The germline gives CDR1 SGHRS, CDR2 YFSETQ. The CDR3 has 15 residues. CDR3 protein: CASSPGSATTYEQYF.